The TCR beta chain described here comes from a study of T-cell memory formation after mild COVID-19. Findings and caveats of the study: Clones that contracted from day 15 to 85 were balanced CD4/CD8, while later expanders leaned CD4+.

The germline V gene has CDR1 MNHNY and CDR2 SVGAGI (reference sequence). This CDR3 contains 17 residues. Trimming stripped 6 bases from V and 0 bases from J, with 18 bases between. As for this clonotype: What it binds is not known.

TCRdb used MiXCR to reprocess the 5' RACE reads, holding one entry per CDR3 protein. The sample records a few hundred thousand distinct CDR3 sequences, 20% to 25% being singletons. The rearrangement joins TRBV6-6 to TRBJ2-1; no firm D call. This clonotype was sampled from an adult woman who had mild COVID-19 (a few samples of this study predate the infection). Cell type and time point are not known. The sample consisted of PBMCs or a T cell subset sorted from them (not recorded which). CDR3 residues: CASSPDSFGSSYNEQFF. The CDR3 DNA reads TGTGCCAGCAGCCCCGACTCGTTCGGTAGCTCCTACAATGAGCAGTTCTTC.